The clone carrying this T cell receptor (beta chain) has more than one count but fewer than ten. These data originate in a study of cytomegalovirus exposure and HLA in healthy donors. Germline V CDR1 and CDR2: MNHEY, SMNVEV (reference sequence). The CDR3 contains 15 residues. J lost 0 bases, V lost 6 bases, and 3 bases had no gene match. The PCR employed 60 Vbeta primers together with 13 Jbeta primers. The protocol was immunoSEQ multiplex PCR, while the TCRdb copy is restricted to in-frame clones and leaves out a portion. The data show roughly 130,000 clones, with roughly 74% seen just once and 5.5% to 7.5% held by the top ten.

The sequencing sample was made of PBMCs. The J gene is TRBJ2-2, the V gene TRBV27, with 8 bases matching TRBD1. The clonotype comes from a woman in her forties or fifties in good health and CMV-seropositive. CDR3 sequence reads: CASRQGAPNTGELFF. CDR3 coding DNA: TGTGCCAGCAGGCAGGGGGCGCCGAACACCGGGGAGCTGTTTTTT.